Shown below are 9 T cell receptor beta chains from a single sample sequenced in a study of human thymus T cells. TCRdb keeps only in-frame clones here, not all; method: immunoSEQ multiplex PCR. The sample yields about 78,000 clones, around 96% seen once. Resections removed during corrective heart surgery provided the thymus tissue used. What was sequenced was thymus tissue. The origin of the receptors is a boy under three years old with a congenital heart defect but otherwise immunologically healthy.

This chain uses TRBV11-1 with TRBJ2-3, with D possibly being TRBD2 (6 bases). V was pared by 6 bases and J by 2 bases, with 15 bases between. Germline V gene lookup returns CDR1 SGHAT and CDR2 FQDESV (reference sequence). There are 15 residues in the CDR3. In DNA, the CDR3 is TGTGCCAGCAGTACGTCTCGGGAGCCCACAGATACGCAGTATTTT. Its translation is CASSTSREPTDTQYF. The full variable domain, completed using reference TRBV11-1 and TRBJ2-3, is EAEVAQSPRYKITEKSQAVAFWCDPISGHATLYWYRQILGQGPELLVQFQDESVVDDSQLPKDRFSAERLKGVDSTLKIQPAELGDSAMYLCASSTSREPTDTQYFGPGTRLTVL.

V usage is TRBV7-3 and J usage is TRBJ2-2; tentative D call: TRBD2 (5 bases). The CDR3 is 18 residues long. The V and J ends lost 6 bases and 7 bases respectively, with 27 bases between them. Germline CDR1 SGHTA, CDR2 FQGTGA. The CDR3 is CASSPSGSGRGRDGELFF. The DNA for the CDR3 is TGTGCCAGCAGTCCGAGCGGAAGCGGACGTGGTCGGGACGGGGAGCTGTTTTTT.

The chain carries TRBV6-1 and TRBJ2-5, with TRBD1 identical over 8 bases. J gave up 2 bases and V 2 bases, and 10 bases lay outside the gene matches. In germline, CDR1 is MNHNS, CDR2 SASEGT. The CDR3 covers 17 residues. The CDR3 sequence is CASSEFFGQGRQETQYF. The CDR3 DNA reads TGTGCCAGCAGTGAATTCTTTGGACAGGGTAGGCAAGAGACCCAGTACTTC.

This chain connects TRBV18 to TRBJ1-4; D remains ambiguous. The V end was cut by 4 bases, the J end by 4 bases, with 10 bases between. Germline V CDR1 and CDR2: KGHSH, LQKENI. The CDR3 contains 14 residues. The CDR3 DNA is TGTGCCAGCTCACGAACAGATGGTAATGAAAAACTGTTTTTT. It encodes CASSRTDGNEKLFF.

The chain joins TRBV29-1 to TRBJ2-7, with 7 bases lining up with TRBD1. The ends lost 3 bases at V and 2 bases at J; junction bases unmatched: 7. CDR1 and CDR2 from the germline V gene are SQVTM and ANQGSEA. This CDR3 is 14 amino acids long. This CDR3 reads CSVEVGTAPYEQYF. Here the CDR3 DNA reads TGCAGCGTTGAGGTGGGGACAGCCCCCTACGAGCAGTACTTC.

V and J are TRBV6-6 and TRBJ2-1; 12 positions match TRBD2. The CDR3 runs 16 residues. The V gene end was trimmed by 6 bases and the J gene end by 5 bases; junction bases not matched to a gene: 8. Germline V gives CDR1 MNHNY, CDR2 SVGAGI (reference sequence). The CDR3 is CASRPRLAGDHNEQFF. In DNA, the CDR3 is TGTGCCAGCAGACCCAGACTAGCGGGGGACCACAATGAGCAGTTCTTC.

The rearrangement uses TRBV4-3 and TRBJ2-2; 7 bases are shared with TRBD1. Germline V gene sequence: CDR1 LGHNA, CDR2 YSLEER. The J segment lost 2 bases and the V segment lost 4 bases, leaving 7 bases of the junction unmatched. The CDR3 runs to 16 residues. In DNA, the CDR3 is TGCGCCAGCAGCCCTCGGACAGGTACCAACACCGGGGAGCTGTTTTTT. Translated, it gives CASSPRTGTNTGELFF.

This sequence joins TRBV14 and TRBJ2-1; possible D gene TRBD1, 5 bases. The germline V gene has CDR1 SGHDN and CDR2 FVKESK. Trimming stripped 0 bases from V and 4 bases from J, with 13 bases between. This CDR3 spans 16 amino acids. Written as DNA, the CDR3 is TGTGCCAGCAGCCAAGAAGGGGCCTGGCTGTACAATGAGCAGTTCTTC. Encoded protein: CASSQEGAWLYNEQFF.

DNA of the CDR3: TGTGCCAGCAGCCAAGTAGGGGCAGCAAACACTGAAGCTTTCTTT. It is translated as CASSQVGAANTEAFF. The V and J genes are TRBV4-2 and TRBJ1-1; a possible D gene is TRBD1 (5 bases). This CDR3 region has 15 residues. Germline loops: CDR1 LGHNA, CDR2 YNFKEQ. V lost 1 base to trimming and J lost 2 bases, with 11 bases between them.